This T cell receptor beta chain comes out of a study of molecular identifiers for immune sequencing clone quantification. Study-level information: Sequencing covered four of five parts into which replicate RNA from around 20,000 or 100,000 naive CD8 cells was split.

Findings and caveats of the study: In naive cells, under 1% of molecules belonged to clones above 20 RNA copies, against over 97% in effector cells. Jurkat TCR RNA spiked in from one cell reportedly remained identifiable amid one million naive cells.

V was pared by 4 bases and J by 0 bases, with 9 bases between. The CDR3 consists of 13 residues. CDR1 and CDR2 from the germline V gene are SQVTM and ANQGSEA. Bulk TCR libraries used previously described methods and listed TCR primers. TCRdb used MiXCR to reprocess the PCR reads, holding one entry per CDR3 protein. The repertoire includes nearly 650,000 distinct CDR3 sequences, approximately 24% of them detected once, and around 0.78% sits in the top ten. This clonotype came up many times. No antigen is known for it. J is TRBJ1-2 and V is TRBV29-1, with a weak D call TRBD1 (5 bases). The material sequenced was naive CD8+ T cells from blood, with Jurkat cell RNA spiked in. The subset: FACS-sorted CD8+CD4-CCR7+CD45RA+ naive T cells. The TCR sequence derives from a human donor in good health. Some libraries in this study had Jurkat cell RNA spiked in. The CDR3 loop reads CSVVDTTNYGYTF. The CDR3 nucleotides read TGCAGCGTTGTGGACACAACTAACTATGGCTACACCTTC.